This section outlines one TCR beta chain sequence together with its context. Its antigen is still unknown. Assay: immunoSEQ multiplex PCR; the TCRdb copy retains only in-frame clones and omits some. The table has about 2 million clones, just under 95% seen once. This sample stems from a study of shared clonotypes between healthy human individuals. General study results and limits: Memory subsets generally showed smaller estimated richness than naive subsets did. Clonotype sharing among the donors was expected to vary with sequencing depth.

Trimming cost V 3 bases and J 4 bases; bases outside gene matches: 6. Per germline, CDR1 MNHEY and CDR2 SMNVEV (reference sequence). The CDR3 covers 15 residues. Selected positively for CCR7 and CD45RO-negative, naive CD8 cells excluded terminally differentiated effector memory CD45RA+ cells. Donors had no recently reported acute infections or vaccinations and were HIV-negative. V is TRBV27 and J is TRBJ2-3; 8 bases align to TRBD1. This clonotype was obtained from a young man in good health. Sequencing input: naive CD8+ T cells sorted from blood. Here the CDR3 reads CASSFPTGEPDTQYF. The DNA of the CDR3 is TGTGCCAGCAGTTTCCCGACAGGGGAGCCAGATACGCAGTATTTT.